This entry is about one T cell receptor (beta chain). Its target is not known. The CDR3 totals 14 residues. The germline gives CDR1 SGHTA, CDR2 FQGTGA. J lost 9 bases, V lost 4 bases, and 3 bases had no gene match. The table came from immunoSEQ multiplex PCR; TCRdb's copy has only in-frame clones and leaves some out. The sample includes approximately 82,000 clones, roughly 85% of them seen just once. This sample was taken from a study of a mutant IDH1 vaccine in newly diagnosed glioma. The wider study: Commencement of vaccination occurred 4-6 weeks following radiotherapy alone, or concurrently with temozolomide cycles. Therapy received beforehand was radiotherapy, temozolomide, or both, with most patients given both. General study results and limits: Immune responses arising from the vaccine appeared in around 93% of patients.

The time point here: week 23, last vaccination. The content of each vaccine dose was 300 ug of mutant IDH1 20-mer peptide, and topical imiquimod accompanied it. Donor diagnoses consisted of new WHO grade 3 or 4 IDH1-mutant, ATRX-lost astrocytomas. Sequencing was performed on PBMCs, taken from a glioma patient whose treatment included an IDH1 peptide vaccine. This TCR was recovered from a man aged 30 to 39 with glioma. Some clones in this sample may be carry-over from other donors' samples. The chain combines TRBV7-3 with TRBJ1-6; 10 bases are a match to TRBD1. DNA of the CDR3: TGTGCCAGCAGCTCGACAGGGGGCCGTTCACCCCTCCACTTT. Encoded protein: CASSSTGGRSPLHF.